The 21 T cell receptor beta chains below all came from one sample that was sequenced in a study of T cells expressing NK-cell markers. Reprocessing the 5' RACE reads, TCRdb reports a single entry for every CDR3 protein and omits DNA. This listing includes some 460,000 distinct CDR3 sequences. Sequencing used blood T cells: a sorted CD56 or NKG2C T cell subset, CD4+ or CD8+ T cells, or bulk PBMC T cells (not recorded which). These receptors all stem from a woman between 45 and 65 years old in good health.

The chain recombines TRBV5-1 with TRBJ1-1; the TCRdb call, TRBD1, lacks DNA for checking. This CDR3 is 18 amino acids long. Looked up from germline, CDR1 is SGHRS and CDR2 is YFSETQ. The CDR3 reads CASSLAGRTPFQNTEAFF. The whole variable domain, remainder taken from reference TRBV5-1 and TRBJ1-1, is KAGVTQTPRYLIKTRGQQVTLSCSPISGHRSVSWYQQTPGQGLQFLFEYFSETQRNKGNFPGRFSGRQFSNSRSEMNVSTLELGDSALYLCASSLAGRTPFQNTEAFFGQGTRLTVV.

This chain joins TRBV6-5 and TRBJ1-1; no DNA is available, so the TRBD1 call from TCRdb remains unchecked. CDR3 length equals 15 residues. The V gene's germline CDR1 is MNHEY and CDR2 SVGAGI. The CDR3 sequence is CASSWEQGAGTEAFF.

The V gene is TRBV10-1, the J gene TRBJ2-1; with no DNA, the TCRdb D assignment of TRBD1 cannot be verified. The CDR3 spans 12 residues. Germline CDR1 WNHNN, CDR2 SYGVQD (reference sequence). The CDR3 sequence: CASRAPGGKTFF.

This chain links TRBV6-5 with TRBJ1-2; no DNA is available, so the TRBD1 call from TCRdb remains unchecked. The CDR3 is 16 amino acids. Germline loops: CDR1 MNHEY, CDR2 SVGAGI. CDR3 sequence: CASSYSVAGGNYGYTF.

The chain combines TRBV24-1 with TRBJ2-3; TCRdb returns TRBD1, unconfirmable since there is no DNA. The CDR3 consists of 16 residues. Germline V gives CDR1 KGHDR, CDR2 SFDVKD. This CDR3 is CATSDPQGALTDTQYF.

The chain uses TRBV18 and TRBJ1-3. Germline V gives CDR1 KGHSH, CDR2 LQKENI. The CDR3 has 16 amino acids. CDR3 region: CASSPPGLYSGNTIYF.

The chain couples TRBV11-3 to TRBJ1-1; TCRdb's D call, TRBD1, is unchecked because there is no DNA. CDR3 length: 15 amino acids. CDR1 and CDR2 (germline): SGHNT, YENEEA. The CDR3 sequence: CASSSTGTGDTEAFF.

The chain uses TRBV5-5 and TRBJ2-3; TCRdb returns TRBD1, unconfirmable since there is no DNA. Germline values: CDR1 SGHKS, CDR2 YYEKEE (reference sequence). This CDR3 is built from 16 residues. CDR3 sequence reads: CASSFRLGQAADTQYF.

The chain couples TRBV7-9 to TRBJ2-1; TCRdb's D gene call, TRBD2, goes unchecked for lack of DNA. Looked up from germline, CDR1 is SEHNR and CDR2 is FQNEAQ (reference sequence). The length of the CDR3 is 15 residues. The CDR3 is CASSTVAGEIVEQFF.

This chain uses TRBV29-1 with TRBJ2-5; no DNA is available, so the TRBD1 call from TCRdb remains unchecked. This CDR3 region has 13 residues. Per the germline V gene, CDR1 is SQVTM and CDR2 is ANQGSEA. This chain's CDR3 is CSVGDREWETQYF.

This chain joins TRBV15 and TRBJ2-5; as DNA is missing, the TRBD2 call by TCRdb cannot be tested. The CDR3 totals 17 residues. The V gene's germline CDR1 is LNHNV and CDR2 YYDKDF (reference sequence). CDR3 residues: CATSRDPAGGLQETQYF.

The chain joins TRBV12-5 to TRBJ2-1; there is no DNA to check the TCRdb D call of TRBD2. Germline assignment: CDR1 LGHNT and CDR2 FRNRAP. The CDR3 has 17 amino acids. CDR3 protein: CASGLDLTSGSYNEQFF.

The gene calls are TRBV20-1 and TRBJ2-3; the D call from TCRdb, TRBD2, cannot be confirmed without DNA. The CDR3 has 13 amino acids. Germline assignment: CDR1 DFQATT and CDR2 SNEGSKA (reference sequence). The CDR3 sequence is CSASHSRTDTQYF.

The chain has TRBV12-3 or TRBV12-4 and TRBJ2-7; TCRdb designates TRBD2, a call that cannot be tested without DNA. The CDR3 is made up of 16 amino acids. The CDR3: CASSLGDSRPSYEQYF.

The chain is built from TRBV12-5 and TRBJ1-6. The CDR3 totals 14 residues. CDR1 LGHNT and CDR2 FRNRAP come from the germline V gene. CDR3 amino acids: CASGLGVLNSPLHF.

J is TRBJ2-3 and V is TRBV5-1; TCRdb picks TRBD2, but there is no DNA to check that call. The CDR3 is 16 residues long. Per the germline V gene, CDR1 is SGHRS and CDR2 is YFSETQ. Here the CDR3 reads CASTPPLAGGGDTQYF.

This sequence joins TRBV5-1 and TRBJ2-1; TCRdb's assignment of TRBD1 cannot be checked, as there is no DNA. Germline loops: CDR1 SGHRS, CDR2 YFSETQ. This CDR3 is built from 16 residues. The CDR3 region is CASRLRQGAADNEQFF.

V is TRBV5-1 and J is TRBJ2-1; TCRdb proposes TRBD1, but this gene call is untestable without DNA. CDR1 and CDR2 from the germline V gene are SGHRS and YFSETQ. This CDR3 has 16 residues. CDR3 residues: CASSLGLGQGHNEQFF.

The V gene is TRBV20-1, the J gene TRBJ2-3; TCRdb selects TRBD2, and the lack of DNA leaves this call unchecked. In germline, CDR1 is DFQATT, CDR2 SNEGSKA (reference sequence). CDR3 length: 13 residues. The CDR3 loop is CSARGGTSEGRYF.

The chain carries TRBV25-1 and TRBJ2-1. The CDR3 loop spans 13 amino acids. Per the germline V gene, CDR1 is MGHDK and CDR2 is SYGVNS. Here the CDR3 reads CASSEWSGYEQFF.

The chain has TRBV5-6 and TRBJ2-1. The CDR3 length is 12 residues. Per the germline V gene, CDR1 is SGHDT and CDR2 is YYEEEE. The CDR3 reads CASSSHYNEQFF.